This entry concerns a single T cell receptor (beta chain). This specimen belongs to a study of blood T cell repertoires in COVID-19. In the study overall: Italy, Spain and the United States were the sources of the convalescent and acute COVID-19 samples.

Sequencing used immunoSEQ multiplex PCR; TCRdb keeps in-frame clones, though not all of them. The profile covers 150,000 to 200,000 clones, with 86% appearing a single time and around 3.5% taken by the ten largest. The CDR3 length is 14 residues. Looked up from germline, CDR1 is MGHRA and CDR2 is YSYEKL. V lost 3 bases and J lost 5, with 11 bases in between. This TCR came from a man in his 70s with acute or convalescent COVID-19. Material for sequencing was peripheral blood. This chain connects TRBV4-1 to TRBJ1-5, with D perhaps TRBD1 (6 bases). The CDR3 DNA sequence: TGCGCCAGCAGCCAGGACAGTCTCGATCAGCCCCAGCATTTT. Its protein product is CASSQDSLDQPQHF.